A single sample is the source of the 27 T cell receptor beta chains below, sequenced in a study of OX40 agonist ivuxolimab in advanced cancers. Sequencing was performed with immunoSEQ multiplex PCR; in TCRdb, only in-frame clones are kept and a portion is missing. Of fewer than 140,000 clones listed, approximately 90% are singletons. The sample in question was CD4+ or CD8+ T cells sorted from blood, obtained in a trial of the OX40 agonist ivuxolimab. These receptors originate from an adult with an advanced solid tumor such as melanoma, head and neck, liver or kidney cancer.

This rearrangement joins TRBV7-6 to TRBJ2-5; D is ambiguous. Germline values: CDR1 SGHVS, CDR2 FNYEAQ. This CDR3 has 13 residues. The V end lost 5 bases, the J end lost 2 bases, and 9 bases lay between the germline ends. The chain's CDR3 is CASSQTYQETQYF. CDR3 sequence (DNA): TGTGCCAGCAGCCAGACATATCAAGAGACCCAGTACTTC.

V usage is TRBV5-4 and J usage is TRBJ2-5; D is uncertain. CDR1 SGHNT and CDR2 YYREEE come from the germline V gene (reference sequence). The CDR3 is made up of 11 amino acids. Trimming removed 3 bases from V and 1 base from J, with 1 base in between. The CDR3 sequence is CASSSQETQYF. The CDR3 coding sequence is TGTGCCAGCAGCTCCCAAGAGACCCAGTACTTC.

The gene calls are TRBV6-1 and TRBJ1-1, with no clear D. The germline V and J ends were trimmed by 4 bases and 1 base, with 4 bases remaining between them. CDR3 length equals 12 residues. Germline V CDR1 and CDR2: MNHNS, SASEGT. The CDR3 loop is CASSVGNTEAFF. The CDR3 nucleotides read TGTGCCAGCAGTGTTGGGAACACTGAAGCTTTCTTT.

V is TRBV6-5 and J is TRBJ2-7, with TRBD2 as a possible D gene (5 bases). The germline V and J ends were trimmed by 7 bases and 8 bases, with 12 bases remaining between them. The CDR3 spans 11 residues. The germline gives CDR1 MNHEY, CDR2 SVGAGI. In nucleotides, the CDR3 is TGTGCCAGCACGGCGGGTGGACAGCAGTACTTC. Protein: CASTAGGQQYF.

The V and J genes are TRBV28 and TRBJ2-7, with D perhaps matching TRBD2 (6 bases). The CDR3 runs to 14 residues. Trimming took 7 bases from V and 2 from J, leaving 15 bases between them. In germline, CDR1 is MDHEN, CDR2 SYDVKM. CDR3 loop: CASMRGTSPYEQYF. The CDR3 DNA is TGTGCCAGCATGAGAGGGACTTCTCCCTACGAGCAGTACTTC.

This clone was seen more than once but under ten times. The chain combines TRBV25-1 with TRBJ2-1; 8 bases map to TRBD2. Germline CDR1 reads MGHDK; CDR2 reads SYGVNS. The CDR3 runs 14 residues. The V and J ends lost 8 bases and 9 bases, in that order; junction bases with no gene match: 12. CDR3 in amino acids: CASLRTGGPFEQFF. CDR3 in DNA: TGTGCCAGCCTGAGGACGGGGGGGCCATTTGAGCAGTTCTTC. The full variable domain, with the rest looked up from reference TRBV25-1 and TRBJ2-1, is EADIYQTPRYLVIGTGKKITLECSQTMGHDKMYWYQQDPGMELHLIHYSYGVNSTEKGDLSSESTVSRIRTEHFPLTLESARPSHTSQYLCASLRTGGPFEQFFGPGTRLTVL.

The chain is built from TRBV5-1 and TRBJ1-4; weak D call: TRBD1 (6 bases). The CDR3 totals 19 residues. The germline V and J ends were trimmed by 2 bases and 1 base, with 21 bases remaining between them. Germline V gene sequence: CDR1 SGHRS, CDR2 YFSETQ. The CDR3 sequence is CASSFGGGLIYLTNEKLFF. For the CDR3, the DNA is TGCGCCAGCAGCTTCGGCGGGGGGCTCATTTACCTAACTAATGAAAAACTGTTTTTT.

There are a few counts of this clone. The chain joins TRBV28 to TRBJ1-3, with D unclear. In germline, CDR1 is MDHEN, CDR2 SYDVKM. V lost 5 bases and J 0 bases, leaving 20 bases between the germline ends. This CDR3 has 18 residues. The CDR3 bases are TGTGCCAGCAGTCGCCTCCCGTACCGGGAAGGCTCTGGAAACACCATATATTTT. Amino acid sequence: CASSRLPYREGSGNTIYF.

The genes are TRBV5-1 and TRBJ2-2; no definite D call. The CDR3 is made up of 15 amino acids. V was cut by 0 bases and J by 1 base, with 7 bases left in between. CDR1 SGHRS and CDR2 YFSETQ come from the germline V gene. CDR3 DNA sequence: TGCGCCAGCAGCTTGGGAAGGGAGAACACCGGGGAGCTGTTTTTT. This encodes CASSLGRENTGELFF.

V gene TRBV27 combines with J gene TRBJ1-5; tentatively, D is TRBD1 (6 bases). This CDR3 has 15 amino acids. V was cut by 6 bases and J by 6 bases, with 18 bases left in between. Germline lookup yields CDR1 MNHEY and CDR2 SMNVEV (reference sequence). The CDR3 region has the DNA TGTGCCAGCAGCCTACAGGCGGGGGCCGGTCAGCCCCAGCATTTT. It translates to CASSLQAGAGQPQHF.

J is TRBJ2-7 and V is TRBV6-6, with 7 positions matching TRBD2. The CDR3 length is 13 residues. The V gene's germline CDR1 is MNHNY and CDR2 SVGAGI (reference sequence). Trimming cost V 8 bases and J 2 bases; bases outside gene matches: 6. In DNA, the CDR3 is TGTGCCAGCGGGGGAGGGGCAACCTACGAGCAGTACTTC. Its protein is CASGGGATYEQYF.

This clone was seen only once. The chain uses TRBV7-8 and TRBJ1-1; D not resolved. The germline V and J ends were trimmed by 5 bases and 4 bases, with 17 bases remaining between them. Germline V CDR1 and CDR2: SGHVS, FQNEAQ. The CDR3 is 15 amino acids. CDR3 protein: CASSLETGYLTEAFF. As DNA, the CDR3 is TGTGCCAGCAGCCTTGAGACGGGGTACCTCACTGAAGCTTTCTTT.

V usage is TRBV30 and J usage is TRBJ1-4; D not resolved. Trimming left V 5 bases short and J 4 bases short, with 17 bases between. The germline V gene has CDR1 GTSNPN and CDR2 SVGIG (reference sequence). This CDR3 spans 15 amino acids. As DNA, the CDR3 is TGTGCCTGGGGTCTACCGCCTGGTTATAATGAAAAACTGTTTTTT. Protein sequence: CAWGLPPGYNEKLFF.

The genes are TRBV11-2 and TRBJ2-4, with 9 bases lining up with TRBD1. The CDR3 extends over 16 amino acids. The ends lost 4 bases at V and 0 bases at J; junction bases unmatched: 4. Per germline, CDR1 SGHAT and CDR2 FQNNGV. CDR3 coding DNA: TGTGCCAGCAGCTATCGACAGGGGGTAGCCAAAAACATTCAGTACTTC. Encoded protein: CASSYRQGVAKNIQYF.

This clone has a handful of counts. The V gene is TRBV2, the J gene TRBJ1-5, with D unclear. The CDR3 is 14 amino acids. CDR1 SNHLY and CDR2 FYNNEI come from the germline V gene. Trimming cost V 3 bases and J 5 bases, with 11 bases left between them. This chain's CDR3 is CASSDFRGDQPQHF. In DNA form, the CDR3 reads TGTGCCAGCAGTGACTTCCGGGGAGATCAGCCCCAGCATTTT. The entire variable domain, with the rest obtained from reference TRBV2 and TRBJ1-5, is as follows: EPEVTQTPSHQVTQMGQEVILRCVPISNHLYFYWYRQILGQKVEFLVSFYNNEISEKSEIFDDQFSVERPDGSNFTLKIRSTKLEDSAMYFCASSDFRGDQPQHFGDGTRLSIL.

V and J are TRBV7-9 and TRBJ2-7; tentative D call: TRBD2 (5 bases). CDR3 length equals 14 residues. Germline CDR1 reads SEHNR; CDR2 reads FQNEAQ (reference sequence). V was trimmed by 2 bases and J by 6 bases, leaving 14 bases between them. In nucleotides, the CDR3 is TGTGCCAGCAGCTTACGAGGGTATTATGGCGAGCAGTACTTC. Protein sequence: CASSLRGYYGEQYF.

This clone was detected only once. The rearrangement uses TRBV14 and TRBJ1-1; the D gene is possibly TRBD1 (5 bases). The germline V gene encodes CDR1 SGHDN and CDR2 FVKESK. The germline V and J ends were trimmed by 1 base and 4 bases, with 10 bases remaining between them. CDR3 size: 14 residues. CDR3: CASSQVTGGTEAFF. CDR3 bases: TGTGCCAGCAGCCAAGTTACGGGGGGCACTGAAGCTTTCTTT.

Only a few counts were recorded for this clone. The CDR3 sequence: CAISEQVLDGYTF. In nucleotides, the CDR3 is TGTGCCATCAGTGAACAGGTTCTCGATGGCTACACCTTC. This sequence joins TRBV10-3 and TRBJ1-2; a possible D gene is TRBD1 (5 bases). Per germline, CDR1 ENHRY and CDR2 SYGVKD. This CDR3 spans 13 amino acids. Trimming shortened V by 3 bases and J by 6 bases, and 11 bases separated the two germline ends.

The chain employs TRBV12-5 and TRBJ2-3, with TRBD1 matching over 7 bases. V dropped 2 bases and J dropped 2; count of bases not matched to a gene: 4. CDR3 length: 15 amino acids. CDR1 LGHNT and CDR2 FRNRAP come from the germline V gene. CDR3 sequence: CASGLTTGSTDTQYF. The CDR3 coding sequence is TGTGCTAGTGGTTTGACGACAGGGTCCACAGATACGCAGTATTTT.

The chain carries TRBV9 and TRBJ1-3; D possibly corresponds to TRBD1 (5 bases). The CDR3 has 15 residues. Between the trimmed V and J ends, which lost 5 bases and 4 bases, there was a span of 16 bases. Germline V gives CDR1 SGDLS, CDR2 YYNGEE. In DNA, the CDR3 is TGTGCCAGCAGTGAAGGGACGGGGGAAGGAAACACCATATATTTT. This codes for CASSEGTGEGNTIYF.

The chain carries TRBV10-1 and TRBJ2-1; 9 bases map to TRBD1. With 5 bases clipped from V and 7 bases from J, the junction kept 3 bases outside the gene matches. Germline CDR1 is WNHNN and CDR2 is SYGVQD (reference sequence). This CDR3 comprises 13 residues. CDR3 in amino acids: CASSTGQGNEQFF. CDR3 nucleotide sequence: TGCGCCAGCAGTACGGGACAGGGAAATGAGCAGTTCTTC.

V is TRBV7-8 and J is TRBJ2-7; D ambiguous. Germline loops: CDR1 SGHVS, CDR2 FQNEAQ. The CDR3 has 14 residues. Trimming left V 2 bases short and J 1 base short, with 9 bases between. DNA for the CDR3: TGTGCCAGCAGCTTACTGTCGGCTTCCTACGAGCAGTACTTC. Protein product: CASSLLSASYEQYF.

The chain combines TRBV5-4 with TRBJ2-7, with D perhaps matching TRBD1 (6 bases). Germline lookup yields CDR1 SGHNT and CDR2 YYREEE (reference sequence). V gave up 4 bases and J gave up 1 base, with 21 bases separating them. The CDR3 has 17 residues. CDR3 loop: CASSRTRGGFSSYEQYF. The CDR3 DNA reads as TGTGCCAGCAGCAGGACCAGGGGCGGCTTTTCTTCCTACGAGCAGTACTTC.

V is TRBV5-1 and J is TRBJ1-1, with 8 nucleotides matching TRBD1. V lost 5 bases to trimming and J lost 1 base; unmatched junction nucleotides: 1. The CDR3 is made up of 13 amino acids. Germline V gives CDR1 SGHRS, CDR2 YFSETQ. CDR3 protein: CASSGQGNTEAFF. The CDR3 DNA sequence: TGCGCCAGCAGTGGACAGGGGAACACTGAAGCTTTCTTT.

The J gene is TRBJ2-1, the V gene TRBV5-1, with D possibly TRBD1 on 5 matching bases. CDR1 is SGHRS and CDR2 is YFSETQ in the germline V gene. CDR3 length equals 14 residues. The V gene lost 2 bases and the J gene lost 6 bases, with 12 bases spanning the gap. The CDR3 DNA sequence: TGCGCCAGCAGCTTTCAGGGATTTGGCAATGAGCAGTTCTTC. Encoded protein: CASSFQGFGNEQFF.

The chain uses TRBV28 and TRBJ2-7; 7 nucleotides match TRBD2. Trimming at V came to 11 bases and at J to 2 bases, leaving 15 bases not matched to a gene. The CDR3 spans 15 residues. Germline V CDR1 and CDR2: MDHEN, SYDVKM. CDR3 DNA sequence: TGTGCCGTCCGGGCTGGGACTACAAAAACCTACGAGCAGTACTTC. Protein: CAVRAGTTKTYEQYF.

V and J are TRBV4-1 and TRBJ2-7, with D perhaps matching TRBD1 (6 bases). This CDR3 is 17 amino acids long. The germline V gene has CDR1 MGHRA and CDR2 YSYEKL. Between the trimmed V and J ends, which lost 4 bases and 0 bases, there was a span of 19 bases. The DNA of the CDR3 is TGCGCCAGCAGCCCAGGTGGTCCCGGGACACCCTCCTACGAGCAGTACTTC. It translates to CASSPGGPGTPSYEQYF.